This paragraph reports one T cell receptor (beta chain). Its antigen is as yet unknown. Time point here: week 23, last vaccination. Each dose of the vaccine consisted of 300 ug of mutant IDH1 20-mer peptide, with topical imiquimod. The donors had new WHO grade 3 or 4 astrocytomas; these were IDH1-mutant and ATRX-lost. These data originate in a study of a mutant IDH1 vaccine in newly diagnosed glioma. Whole-study context: Treated individuals were 62.5% male and roughly 40% female, averaging about 37 years of age. Study results and limitations: Immune responses induced by vaccination arose in 93.3% of the patients.

This CDR3 contains 16 residues. Generated by immunoSEQ multiplex PCR, the TCRdb table keeps only in-frame clones and is missing some. The sample lists approximately 60,000 clones, about 85% occurring once. The chain employs TRBV21-1 and TRBJ2-2; the table's D call, TRBD1, has no DNA check behind it. TRBV21-1 is given as a pseudogene. The receptor comes from a man under 40 with glioma. The sample was PBMCs, taken from a glioma patient whose treatment included an IDH1 peptide vaccine. CDR3: CASSFPRRQHTGELFF. CDR3 DNA sequence: TGTGCCAGCAGCTTTCCTAGGAGACAGCACACCGGGGAGCTGTTTTTT.